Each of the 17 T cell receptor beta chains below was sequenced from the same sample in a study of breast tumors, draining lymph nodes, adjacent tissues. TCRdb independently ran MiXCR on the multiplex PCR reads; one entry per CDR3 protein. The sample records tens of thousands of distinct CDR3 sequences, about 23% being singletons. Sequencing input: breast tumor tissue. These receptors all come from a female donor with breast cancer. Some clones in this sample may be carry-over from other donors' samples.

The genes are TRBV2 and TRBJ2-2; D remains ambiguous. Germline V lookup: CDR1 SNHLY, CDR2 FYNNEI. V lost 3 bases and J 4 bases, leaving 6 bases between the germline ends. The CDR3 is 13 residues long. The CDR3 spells CASSDQRTGELFF. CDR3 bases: TGTGCCAGCAGTGACCAGCGCACCGGGGAGCTGTTTTTT.

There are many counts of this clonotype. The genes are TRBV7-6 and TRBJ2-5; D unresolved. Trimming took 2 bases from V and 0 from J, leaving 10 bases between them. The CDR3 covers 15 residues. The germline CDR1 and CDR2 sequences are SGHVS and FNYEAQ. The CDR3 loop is CASSLTSWYQETQYF. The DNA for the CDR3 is TGTGCCAGCAGCTTAACCTCCTGGTACCAAGAGACCCAGTACTTC.

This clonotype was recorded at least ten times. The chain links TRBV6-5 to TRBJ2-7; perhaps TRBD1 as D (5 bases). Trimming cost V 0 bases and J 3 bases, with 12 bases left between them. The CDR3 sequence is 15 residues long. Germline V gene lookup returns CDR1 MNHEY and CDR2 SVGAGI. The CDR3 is CASSYSTVTNYEQYF. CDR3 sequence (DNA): TGTGCCAGCAGTTACTCGACAGTCACCAACTACGAGCAGTACTTC.

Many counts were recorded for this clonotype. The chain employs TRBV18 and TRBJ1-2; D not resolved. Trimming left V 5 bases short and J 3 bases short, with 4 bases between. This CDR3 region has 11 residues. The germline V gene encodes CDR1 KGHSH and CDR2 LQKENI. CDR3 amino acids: CASSGHYGYTF. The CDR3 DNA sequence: TGTGCCAGCTCAGGACACTATGGCTACACCTTC.

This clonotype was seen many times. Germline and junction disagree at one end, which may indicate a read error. As DNA, the CDR3 is TGTGCCAGCAGGGACCCTTCCCTTACCGCGGAGCTGTTTTTT. Its protein is CASRDPSLTAELFF. The chain joins TRBV6-5 to TRBJ2-2; D gene uncertain. Germline lookup yields CDR1 MNHEY and CDR2 SVGAGI. This CDR3 region has 14 residues.

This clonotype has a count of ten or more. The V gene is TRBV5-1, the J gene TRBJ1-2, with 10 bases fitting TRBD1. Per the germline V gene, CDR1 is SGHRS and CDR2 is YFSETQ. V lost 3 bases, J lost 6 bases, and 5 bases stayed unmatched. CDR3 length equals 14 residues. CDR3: CASSSGQGYHGYTF. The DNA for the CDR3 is TGCGCCAGCAGCTCGGGACAGGGGTATCATGGCTACACCTTC.

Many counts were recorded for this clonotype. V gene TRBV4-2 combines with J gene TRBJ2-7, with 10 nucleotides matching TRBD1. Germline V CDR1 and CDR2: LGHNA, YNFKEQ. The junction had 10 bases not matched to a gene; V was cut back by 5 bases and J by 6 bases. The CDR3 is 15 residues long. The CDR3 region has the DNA TGTGCCAGCAGCTCACCGGGACAGGGGTTCGGCGAGCAGTACTTC. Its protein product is CASSSPGQGFGEQYF.

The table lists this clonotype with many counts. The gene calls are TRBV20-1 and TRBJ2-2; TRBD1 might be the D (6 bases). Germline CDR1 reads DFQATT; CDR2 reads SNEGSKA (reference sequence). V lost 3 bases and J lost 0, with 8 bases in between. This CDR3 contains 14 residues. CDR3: CSARTGANTGELFF. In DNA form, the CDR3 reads TGCAGTGCTAGGACAGGAGCGAACACCGGGGAGCTGTTTTTT.

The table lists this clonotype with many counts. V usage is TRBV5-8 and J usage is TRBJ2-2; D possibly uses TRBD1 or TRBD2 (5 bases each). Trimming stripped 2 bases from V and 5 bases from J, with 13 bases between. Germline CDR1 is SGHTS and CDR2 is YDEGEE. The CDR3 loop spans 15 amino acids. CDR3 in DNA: TGTGCCAGCAGCTTCGGAGAGGGGTGGACCGGGGAGCTGTTTTTT. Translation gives CASSFGEGWTGELFF.

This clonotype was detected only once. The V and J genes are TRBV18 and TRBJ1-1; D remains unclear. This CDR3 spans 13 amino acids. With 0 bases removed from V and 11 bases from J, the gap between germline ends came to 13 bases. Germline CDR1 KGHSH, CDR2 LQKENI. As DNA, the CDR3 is TGTGCCAGCTCACCACCGGGCACCTATAAGGCTTTCTTT. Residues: CASSPPGTYKAFF.

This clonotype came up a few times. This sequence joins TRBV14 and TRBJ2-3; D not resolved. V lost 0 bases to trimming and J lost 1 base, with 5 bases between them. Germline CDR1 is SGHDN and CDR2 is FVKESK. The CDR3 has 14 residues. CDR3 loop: CASSQEWGTDTQYF. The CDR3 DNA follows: TGTGCCAGCAGCCAAGAATGGGGCACAGATACGCAGTATTTT.

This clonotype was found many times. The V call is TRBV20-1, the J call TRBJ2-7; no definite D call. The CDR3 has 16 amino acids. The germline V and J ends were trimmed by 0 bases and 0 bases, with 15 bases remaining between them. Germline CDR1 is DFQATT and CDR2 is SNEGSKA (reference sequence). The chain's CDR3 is CSARDFRPISSYEQYF. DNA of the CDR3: TGCAGTGCTAGAGATTTCCGCCCCATATCCTCCTACGAGCAGTACTTC.

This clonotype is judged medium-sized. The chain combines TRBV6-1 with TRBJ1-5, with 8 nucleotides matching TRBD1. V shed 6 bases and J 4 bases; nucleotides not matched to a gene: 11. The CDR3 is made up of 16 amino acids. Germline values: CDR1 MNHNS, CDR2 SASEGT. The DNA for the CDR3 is TGTGCCAGCAGGGAGACTAACAGGGGGTTGAATCAGCCCCAGCATTTT. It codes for CASRETNRGLNQPQHF.

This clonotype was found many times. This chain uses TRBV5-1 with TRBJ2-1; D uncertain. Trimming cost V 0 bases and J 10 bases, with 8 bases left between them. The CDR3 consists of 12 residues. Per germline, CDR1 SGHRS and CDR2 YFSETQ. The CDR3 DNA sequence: TGCGCCAGCAGCTTGGAAGGCGGCGAGCAGTTCTTC. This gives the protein CASSLEGGEQFF.

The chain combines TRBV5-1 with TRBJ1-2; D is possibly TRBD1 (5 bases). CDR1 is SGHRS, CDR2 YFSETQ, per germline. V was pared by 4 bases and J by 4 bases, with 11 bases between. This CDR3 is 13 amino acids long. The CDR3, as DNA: TGCGCCAGCAGCCCAAGCGACAGCTATGGCTACACCTTC. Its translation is CASSPSDSYGYTF.

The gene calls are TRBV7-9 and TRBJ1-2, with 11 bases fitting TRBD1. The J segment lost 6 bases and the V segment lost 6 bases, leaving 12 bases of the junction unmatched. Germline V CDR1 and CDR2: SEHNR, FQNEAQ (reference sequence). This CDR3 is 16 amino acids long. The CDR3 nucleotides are TGTGCCAGCAGTTTCAACCTAGGGACAGGGGGAGATGGCTACACCTTC. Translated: CASSFNLGTGGDGYTF.

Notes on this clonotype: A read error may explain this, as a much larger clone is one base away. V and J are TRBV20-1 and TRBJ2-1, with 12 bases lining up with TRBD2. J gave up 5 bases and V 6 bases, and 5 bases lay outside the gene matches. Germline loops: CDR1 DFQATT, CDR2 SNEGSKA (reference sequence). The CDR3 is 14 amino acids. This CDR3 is CSAKTSGSHNEQFF. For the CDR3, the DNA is TGCAGTGCGAAGACTAGCGGGAGCCACAATGAGCAGTTCTTC.